The source of this TCR beta chain is a study of CD8+ T cells in alopecia areata (dated by TCRdb to about 2018). General notes on the study: The study used high-throughput TCRbeta sequencing to examine T cell clonal expansion in alopecia areata, in both the C3H/HeJ mouse model and human patients. Amplification of TCRbeta CDR3 regions was done by immunoSEQ multiplex PCR using 35 Vbeta forward primers and 13 Jbeta reverse primers. Scalp clonality was compared among normal scalp (n=4), patchy alopecia areata scalp (n=8), and alopecia totalis/universalis scalp (n=8). RNA was extracted with the PAXgene miRNA kit for fixed scalp, the miRNeasy kit for PBMCs, and the RNeasy kit for mouse skin. On the human side, TCRbeta sequencing was run on scalp tissue and on sorted CD4+ and CD8+ peripheral blood T cells from healthy controls and from alopecia areata patients with either patchy or totalis/universalis disease. Beyond this particular receptor, the publication reports: Higher clonality and more expanded CD8+ clones were observed in lesional scalp than in normal scalp, particularly in alopecia totalis/universalis, a finding suggestive of antigenic drive. Shared TCR sequences between patients were less evident than in mice, which may be partly attributable to HLA diversity in the patient population. Resident alphabeta T cells in normal human skin are also sequenced, complicating scalp TCR repertoire analysis, unlike mouse skin dominated by gammadelta T cells.

Clipping removes 0 bases from V and 3 bases from J, with 9 as the unmatched junction base count. Spanning cysteine to phenylalanine, the CDR3 consists of 18 amino acids. Just CDR3 DNA is preserved here, 54 bases in frame from base 1. Taken from the germline V gene, the CDR1 and CDR2 loops are SGHDT and YYEEEE. Remarks on this clone: The clone's antigen remains unknown. Base qualities were left out, and no much larger clone turns up one base away.

Peripheral blood and lesional scalp punch biopsies were obtained from patients with alopecia areata. PBMCs were isolated by density centrifugation and stained for CD3, CD4 and CD8, after which CD4+ and CD8+ T cells were sorted on a FACSAria. Untreated alopecia areata patients were recruited as part of a multicenter biomarker study. In roughly 5 patients from the biomarker study, the blood CD8+ T cells went through an additional sort into NKG2D-low and NKG2D-high fractions. Library generation was performed with the immunoSEQ multiplex PCR assay. To provide template for TCR sequencing, every sample had RNA extracted and reverse transcribed into cDNA. SuperScript III was used for first-strand cDNA synthesis, primed with a 2:1 mix of oligo-dT and random hexamers. A synthetic immune receptor repertoire was used to measure amplification bias, and any remaining bias was corrected computationally. Per the source publication's procedure: Raw reads were preprocessed to remove errors, and CDR3 was defined by IMGT conventions from the conserved cysteine to phenylalanine. To get clonality, Shannon entropy was normalized by log2 of the number of productive unique TCRs and the result was subtracted from 1. Scalp TCRbeta sequences were cross-referenced with sorted blood CD4 and CD8 repertoires so that the CD4 or CD8 identity of scalp clones could be inferred. Sourced from immuneACCESS, this table was stored by TCRdb with only in-frame sequences that have V and J called. A share of the clones is absent; for the studies checked, an unresolved V gene accounts for under half, and the remainder has no known explanation. V and J calls and clone size come straight from that table; D and trimming were deduced from the DNA. The sample profile shows 20,000 to 30,000 clones; 40% to 65% of them were found once. The ten largest clones represent roughly 31% of the sample.

This sequence uses TRBV5-6 and TRBJ2-2, with TRBD1 matching 9 junction bases. The sequence was collected from a human donor with alopecia areata. The sequencing input was NKG2D-high CD8+ T cells sorted from blood. According to the study, the label for this sample's cell subset or site signals: sorted CD8+ NKG2D-high blood T cells. The DNA sequence follows: TGTGCCAGCAGCTTGGACAGGGGGCCAGAGGACTACACCGGGGAGCTGTTTTTT. Translation gives CASSLDRGPEDYTGELFF.